The 14 T cell receptor beta chains listed next were all sequenced from one sample in a study of Siglec-9 on CD8 T cells in melanoma. This table comes from immunoSEQ multiplex PCR, and its TCRdb copy is limited to in-frame clones, with some not included. The data contain about 36,000 clones, roughly 84% of them singletons. The sequencing input was Siglec-9- CD8+ T cells sorted from blood. The receptor set was obtained from a human donor in good health.

This clone was seen just once. The rearrangement uses TRBV7-9 and TRBJ2-2; TRBD1 might be the D (6 bases). Germline lookup yields CDR1 SEHNR and CDR2 FQNEAQ (reference sequence). V was pared by 1 base and J by 0 bases, with 12 bases between. The CDR3 is 17 amino acids. CDR3 nucleotide sequence: TGTGCCAGCAGCTTAGAAGTCACAGGGACGAACACCGGGGAGCTGTTTTTT. Amino acid sequence: CASSLEVTGTNTGELFF.

The J gene is TRBJ2-7, the V gene TRBV27; TRBD1 matches 7 bases. The CDR3 loop spans 16 amino acids. Trimming took 2 bases from V and 2 from J; bases not matched to a gene: 9. The germline V gene encodes CDR1 MNHEY and CDR2 SMNVEV (reference sequence). The CDR3 sequence is CASSLGSGQSTYEQYF. In nucleotides, the CDR3 is TGTGCCAGCAGTTTAGGATCGGGACAGAGCACCTACGAGCAGTACTTC.

V and J are TRBV25-1 and TRBJ1-2; 7 bases match TRBD1. CDR3 length: 13 residues. Unmatched junction bases numbered 5, after V lost 4 bases and J lost 6 bases. The germline V gene has CDR1 MGHDK and CDR2 SYGVNS. The CDR3 nucleotides are TGTGCCAGCAGTGTGACAGGGAGGGATGGCTACACCTTC. Translated: CASSVTGRDGYTF.

This clone occurred once. This sequence joins TRBV27 and TRBJ1-1; D gene uncertain. The CDR3 is 14 residues long. With 5 bases removed from V and 0 bases from J, the gap between germline ends came to 10 bases. Germline V CDR1 and CDR2: MNHEY, SMNVEV (reference sequence). Here the CDR3 reads CASSLRGMNTEAFF. CDR3 coding DNA: TGTGCCAGCAGTCTCCGAGGGATGAACACTGAAGCTTTCTTT.

The chain carries TRBV4-1 and TRBJ2-2; D is perhaps TRBD2 (5 bases). V was pared by 6 bases and J by 0 bases, with 17 bases between. The CDR3 is made up of 17 amino acids. CDR1 MGHRA and CDR2 YSYEKL come from the germline V gene. The CDR3 loop is CASREGGGPTNTGELFF. The CDR3 DNA reads TGCGCCAGCAGGGAAGGAGGCGGGCCTACGAACACCGGGGAGCTGTTTTTT.

This clone came up a few times. One end of the junction varies from germline; a read error may be responsible. The gene calls are TRBV19 and TRBJ2-3; D may be TRBD1 (5 bases). The CDR3 has 12 amino acids. Per the germline V gene, CDR1 is LNHDA and CDR2 is SQIVND (reference sequence). The CDR3 reads CASSIGVDTQYF. Written as DNA, the CDR3 is TGTGCCAGTAGCATAGGGGTAGATACGCAGTATTTT.

V gene TRBV9 combines with J gene TRBJ2-2, with 9 bases aligning to TRBD1. With 3 bases clipped from V and 4 bases from J, the junction kept 7 bases outside the gene matches. CDR1 SGDLS and CDR2 YYNGEE come from the germline V gene. This CDR3 is built from 16 residues. CDR3 region: CASSDRQGVSTGELFF. For the CDR3, the DNA is TGTGCCAGCAGCGATAGACAGGGGGTTTCCACCGGGGAGCTGTTTTTT.

This chain uses TRBV11-2 with TRBJ2-7, with D perhaps being TRBD1 or TRBD2 (5 bases each). This CDR3 comprises 16 residues. The V and J ends lost 5 bases and 2 bases respectively, with 19 bases between them. Germline CDR1 SGHAT, CDR2 FQNNGV. The CDR3: CASSPTSLGVPYEQYF. The CDR3 region has the DNA TGTGCCAGCAGCCCCACTAGTTTAGGGGTTCCCTACGAGCAGTACTTC.

V and J are TRBV7-2 and TRBJ2-6, with 8 positions matching TRBD1. V was clipped by 7 bases and J by 1 base; unmatched bases: 9. The CDR3 spans 17 residues. CDR1 and CDR2 (germline): SGHTA, FQGNSA. CDR3 DNA: TGTGCCAGCAACCCCAGGGGGCAGGCGTCTGGGGCCAACGTCCTGACTTTC. This translates into CASNPRGQASGANVLTF. Variable domain in full (rest from reference TRBV7-2 and TRBJ2-6): GAGVSQSPSNKVTEKGKDVELRCDPISGHTALYWYRQSLGQGLEFLIYFQGNSAPDKSGLPSDRFSAERTGGSVSTLTIQRTQQEDSAVYLCASNPRGQASGANVLTFGAGSRLTVL.

The CDR3 DNA is TGCGCCAGCAAATACGGCTACGAGCAGTACTTC. Translated, it gives CASKYGYEQYF. This sequence joins TRBV10-2 and TRBJ2-7; D uncertain. V dropped 7 bases and J dropped 3 bases, with 7 bases sitting between them. Germline loops: CDR1 WSHSY, CDR2 SAAADI. This CDR3 comprises 11 residues.

The chain couples TRBV7-8 to TRBJ1-2; perhaps TRBD1 as D (5 bases). V lost 4 bases, J lost 5 bases, and 11 bases lay in between. Germline CDR1 SGHVS, CDR2 FQNEAQ. The CDR3 runs to 13 residues. The CDR3 sequence: CASSYHDSYGYTF. In DNA form, the CDR3 reads TGTGCCAGCAGCTATCACGACAGTTATGGCTACACCTTC.

The chain recombines TRBV6-1 with TRBJ1-2; D remains unclear. Germline CDR1 reads MNHNS; CDR2 reads SASEGT. This CDR3 region has 13 residues. Between the trimmed V and J ends, which lost 2 bases and 6 bases, there was a span of 10 bases. The CDR3 DNA is TGTGCCAGCAGTGAACTTCCAAATGATGGCTACACCTTC. It translates to CASSELPNDGYTF.

This chain connects TRBV30 to TRBJ2-5, with a possible D match to TRBD2 (6 bases). V was shortened by 2 bases and J by 5 bases, with 18 bases between the two germline ends. This CDR3 is built from 15 residues. CDR1 GTSNPN and CDR2 SVGIG come from the germline V gene (reference sequence). The CDR3 spells CAWSSSGTPGETQYF. The DNA for the CDR3 is TGTGCCTGGAGTTCATCCGGGACTCCTGGGGAGACCCAGTACTTC.

The rearrangement joins TRBV7-2 to TRBJ1-3; D gene uncertain. Germline V lookup: CDR1 SGHTA, CDR2 FQGNSA. V was clipped by 6 bases and J by 3 bases, with 15 bases between them. This CDR3 has 15 residues. The CDR3 sequence is CASSEDWGFGNTIYF. The CDR3, as DNA: TGTGCCAGCAGTGAGGATTGGGGATTTGGAAACACCATATATTTT.